This T cell receptor beta chain comes out of a study of blood T cell repertoires in COVID-19. The CDR3 runs 14 residues. Trimming cost V 5 bases and J 1 base, with 11 bases left between them. Germline V CDR1 and CDR2: SEHNR, FQNEAQ (reference sequence). Per the authors' pipeline: Quantification of nucleated cells was approximated via reference gene primer amplification. Assay: immunoSEQ multiplex PCR; the TCRdb copy retains only in-frame clones and omits some. V, J and clone size reflect that table, while D and trimming were determined from the DNA. The sample holds about 370,000 clones; 85% to 90% are singletons and the top ten take 0.95% to 1.1%.

The origin of this receptor is a young man who had recovered from COVID-19. Source material: PBMCs or T cells enriched from blood (not recorded which). The V call is TRBV7-9, the J call TRBJ1-2; perhaps TRBD1 as D (5 bases). CDR3 DNA: TGTGCCAGCAGCCCGGGGGGGGATAACTATGGCTACACCTTC. Its protein product is CASSPGGDNYGYTF.